The rows below give T cell receptor beta chains drawn from one sample of a study of CD4 and CD8 cells across lung adenocarcinoma regions. TCRdb re-called the PCR reads with MiXCR, one entry per CDR3 protein. The sample includes about 25,000 distinct CDR3 sequences, around 50% of them seen just once. The sample comprised CD8+ T cells from the center of a lung tumor. The receptors derive from a male donor with lung adenocarcinoma. The CD4 and CD8 labels of this study may be unreliable. Each CDR3 is given with its conserved first and last residue. A clone size is listed for some rows: how often the clone was seen (once, few, many), or a class if it is expanded.

>.|TRBV5-6|.
CASSLAIGLPPGEQYF
>.|TRBV6-1|TRBJ2-1
CASSGYSGNNEQFF
>many|TRBV5-4|TRBJ2-1
CASSLGGHAYNEQFF
>few|TRBV5-1|TRBJ2-1
CASSLGGRYNEQFF
>medium-sized|TRBV6-5|.
CASSYGARETQYF
>.|TRBV10-3|TRBJ2-5
CAGRDGQGPETQYF
>.|TRBV3-1|.
CASSPSFRNEQFF
>.|TRBV5-1|TRBJ2-1
CASSPGMTVSYEQFF
>.|TRBV9|TRBJ2-3
CASNPGGSGTDTQYF
>.|TRBV6-1|.
CASSQGPEQYF
>.|TRBV6-5|.
CASSYSGLAGVKAYEQYF